This T cell receptor beta chain originates from a study of T cell responses to AZD1222 COVID-19 vaccine. On this clone: Its antigen is still unknown.

Findings and caveats of the study: Without day 14 samples, only post-peak T cell repertoires were studied. Baseline seropositivity characterized only six AZD1222 recipients.

CDR3 length equals 14 residues. Germline CDR1 and CDR2: LNHDA and SQIVND (reference sequence). Between the trimmed V and J ends, which lost 3 bases and 8 bases, there was a span of 16 bases. The repertoire was sequenced with immunoSEQ multiplex PCR; TCRdb's copy has only in-frame clones and lacks some. The sample has approximately 120,000 clones, 85% seen once; the top ten hold 3.5% to 4.5%. The origin of this receptor is an adult who received the AZD1222 COVID-19 vaccine. J is TRBJ1-1 and V is TRBV19, with D tentatively TRBD1 (5 bases). This specimen was peripheral blood, taken 28 days after the second AZD1222 dose. As DNA, the CDR3 is TGTGCCAGTAGTATCTCGACAGCCCTACCAGAAGCTTTCTTT. This gives the protein CASSISTALPEAFF.